Below are 7 T cell receptor beta chains sequenced from a single sample in a study of shared clonotypes between healthy human individuals. Clones were sequenced by immunoSEQ multiplex PCR, and TCRdb holds only the in-frame ones, with some missing. The sample lists about 600,000 clones; about 97% were seen once. Sequencing input: naive CD4+ T cells sorted from blood. This sample's subset: CD45RA+ positively selected. The receptors were sampled from a woman in her twenties or thirties in good health.

The chain recombines TRBV6-5 with TRBJ2-7; TRBD2 might be the D (5 bases). CDR1 is MNHEY and CDR2 is SVGAGI in the germline V gene. The CDR3 has 15 amino acids. Trimming shortened V by 2 bases and J by 0 bases, and 11 bases separated the two germline ends. The CDR3 loop is CASSYERRSSYEQYF. The CDR3 DNA follows: TGTGCCAGCAGTTACGAGCGGAGGAGCTCCTACGAGCAGTACTTC.

This rearrangement joins TRBV4-1 to TRBJ1-1; 10 positions match TRBD1. Germline lookup yields CDR1 MGHRA and CDR2 YSYEKL. This CDR3 has 12 amino acids. J was trimmed by 12 bases and V by 3 bases; bases with no gene match: 4. CDR3 in DNA: TGCGCCAGCAGCCACCGGGACAGGGGACCTTTCTTT. It codes for CASSHRDRGPFF.

This clone was recorded only once. The sample carries other DNA sequences with the same CDR3. This chain links TRBV7-9 with TRBJ2-1; 7 positions match TRBD2. The CDR3 totals 15 residues. Per germline, CDR1 SEHNR and CDR2 FQNEAQ (reference sequence). The V segment lost 0 bases and the J segment 4 bases; nucleotides outside the gene matches: 3. CDR3 in DNA: TGTGCCAGCAGCTTAGCGGGAGGGCGATACAATGAGCAGTTCTTC. This translates into CASSLAGGRYNEQFF. Looking up the rest from reference TRBV7-9 and TRBJ2-1 gives the full variable domain: DTGVSQNPRHKITKRGQNVTFRCDPISEHNRLYWYRQTLGQGPEFLTYFQNEAQLEKSRLLSDRFSAERPKGSFSTLEIQRTEQGDSAMYLCASSLAGGRYNEQFFGPGTRLTVL.

The chain recombines TRBV6-5 with TRBJ2-1; 10 nucleotides line up with TRBD1. Trimming took 4 bases from V and 8 from J; bases not matched to a gene: 11. The CDR3 runs 16 residues. The germline V gene has CDR1 MNHEY and CDR2 SVGAGI. For the CDR3, the DNA is TGTGCCAGCAGTTCTTTGGGGACAGGGGTTTCCTATGAGCAGTTCTTC. It encodes CASSSLGTGVSYEQFF.

This CDR3 is CASSLSGSSYGYTF. CDR3 DNA sequence: TGTGCCAGCAGCTTGTCAGGGTCTAGTTATGGCTACACCTTC. The V gene is TRBV7-9, the J gene TRBJ1-2, with D perhaps TRBD1 (5 bases). Per germline, CDR1 SEHNR and CDR2 FQNEAQ (reference sequence). This CDR3 contains 14 residues. V shed 3 bases and J shed 5 bases, with 13 bases lying between them. Full variable domain (outside the CDR3, taken from reference TRBV7-9 and TRBJ1-2): DTGVSQNPRHKITKRGQNVTFRCDPISEHNRLYWYRQTLGQGPEFLTYFQNEAQLEKSRLLSDRFSAERPKGSFSTLEIQRTEQGDSAMYLCASSLSGSSYGYTFGSGTRLTVV.

This clone was observed a few times. The CDR3 coding sequence is TGTGCCAGCAGTTTCCAGTATACCTCCTACGAGCAGTACTTC. This encodes CASSFQYTSYEQYF. V is TRBV27 and J is TRBJ2-7; no clear D gene. V was clipped by 3 bases and J by 0 bases, with 9 bases between them. CDR3 size: 14 residues. Germline-derived CDR1 and CDR2 are MNHEY and SMNVEV (reference sequence).

V and J are TRBV28 and TRBJ2-7, with 9 positions matching TRBD1. With 8 bases clipped from V and 3 bases from J, the junction kept 5 bases outside the gene matches. CDR3 length: 13 amino acids. Germline-derived CDR1 and CDR2 are MDHEN and SYDVKM. The CDR3 protein is CASLDRGNYEQYF. CDR3 nucleotides: TGTGCCAGCTTAGACAGGGGGAACTACGAGCAGTACTTC. Using reference TRBV28 and TRBJ2-7 for the parts outside the CDR3, the full variable domain is DVKVTQSSRYLVKRTGEKVFLECVQDMDHENMFWYRQDPGLGLRLIYFSYDVKMKEKGDIPEGYSVSREKKERFSLILESASTNQTSMYLCASLDRGNYEQYFGPGTRLTVT.